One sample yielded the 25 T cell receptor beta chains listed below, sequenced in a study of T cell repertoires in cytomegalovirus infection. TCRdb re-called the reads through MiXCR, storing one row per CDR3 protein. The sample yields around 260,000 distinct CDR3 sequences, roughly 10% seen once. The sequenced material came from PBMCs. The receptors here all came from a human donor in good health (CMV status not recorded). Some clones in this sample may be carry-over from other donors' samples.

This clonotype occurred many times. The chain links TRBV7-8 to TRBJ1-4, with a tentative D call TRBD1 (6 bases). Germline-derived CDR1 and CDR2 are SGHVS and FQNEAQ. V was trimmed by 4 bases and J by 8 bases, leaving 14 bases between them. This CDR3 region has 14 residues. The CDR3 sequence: CASSSYGGQEKLFF. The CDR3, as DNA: TGTGCCAGCAGCTCTTACGGGGGGCAGGAAAAACTGTTTTTT.

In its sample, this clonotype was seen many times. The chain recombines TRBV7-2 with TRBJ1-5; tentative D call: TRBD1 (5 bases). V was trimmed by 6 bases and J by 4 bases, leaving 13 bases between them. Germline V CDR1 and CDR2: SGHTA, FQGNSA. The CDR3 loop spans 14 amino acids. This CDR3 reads CASRGSGLNQPQHF. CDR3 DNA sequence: TGTGCCAGCAGGGGATCGGGACTTAATCAGCCCCAGCATTTT.

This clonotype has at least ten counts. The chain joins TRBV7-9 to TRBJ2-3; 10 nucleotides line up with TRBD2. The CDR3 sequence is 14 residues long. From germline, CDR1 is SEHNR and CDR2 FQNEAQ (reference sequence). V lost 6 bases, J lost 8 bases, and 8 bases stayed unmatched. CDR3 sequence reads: CASSLAGEGVTQYF. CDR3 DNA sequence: TGTGCCAGCAGTCTAGCGGGAGAGGGGGTTACGCAGTATTTT.

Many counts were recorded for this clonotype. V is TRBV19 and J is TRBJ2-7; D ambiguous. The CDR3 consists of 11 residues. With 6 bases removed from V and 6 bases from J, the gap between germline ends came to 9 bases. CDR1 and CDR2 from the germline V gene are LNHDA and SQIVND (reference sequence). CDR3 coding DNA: TGTGCCAGTAGCACCGGGCCCGAGCAGTACTTC. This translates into CASSTGPEQYF.

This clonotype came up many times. The CDR3 bases are TGTGCCAGCAGCCCATTGGACAGGGATACTGAAGCTTTCTTT. Encoded protein: CASSPLDRDTEAFF. The chain couples TRBV7-2 to TRBJ1-1, with TRBD1 identical over 8 bases. Unmatched junction bases numbered 7, after V lost 5 bases and J lost 5 bases. Germline V lookup: CDR1 SGHTA, CDR2 FQGNSA. The CDR3 totals 14 residues.

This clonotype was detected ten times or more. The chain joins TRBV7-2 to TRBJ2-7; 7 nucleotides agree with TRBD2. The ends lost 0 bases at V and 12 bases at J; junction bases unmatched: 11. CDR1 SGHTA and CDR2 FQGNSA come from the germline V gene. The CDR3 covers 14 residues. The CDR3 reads CASSLASGAGVLYF. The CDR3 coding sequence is TGTGCCAGCAGCTTAGCGAGCGGCGCGGGAGTACTGTACTTC.

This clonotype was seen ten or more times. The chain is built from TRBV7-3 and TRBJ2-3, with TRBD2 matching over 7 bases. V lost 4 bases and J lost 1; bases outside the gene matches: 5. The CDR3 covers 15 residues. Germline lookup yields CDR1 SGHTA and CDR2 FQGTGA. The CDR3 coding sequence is TGTGCCAGCAGCTCCTTAGCGGGCCGCACAGATACGCAGTATTTT. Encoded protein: CASSSLAGRTDTQYF.

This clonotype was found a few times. CDR3 region: CASSGGRTGELFF. CDR3 bases: TGTGCCAGCAGTGGGGGTCGGACCGGGGAGCTGTTTTTT. This chain uses TRBV28 with TRBJ2-2; D might be TRBD1 or TRBD2, each matching 5 bases. Germline lookup yields CDR1 MDHEN and CDR2 SYDVKM. The CDR3 is made up of 13 amino acids. V was trimmed by 5 bases and J by 5 bases, leaving 9 bases between them.

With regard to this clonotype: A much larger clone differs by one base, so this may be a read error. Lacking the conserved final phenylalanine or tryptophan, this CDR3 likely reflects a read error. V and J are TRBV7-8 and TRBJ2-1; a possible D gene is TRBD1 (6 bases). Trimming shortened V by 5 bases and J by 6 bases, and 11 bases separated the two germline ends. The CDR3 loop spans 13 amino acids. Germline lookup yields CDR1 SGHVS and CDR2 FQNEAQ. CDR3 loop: CASSPTGGNEQFI. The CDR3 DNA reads TGTGCCAGCAGCCCGACAGGCGGCAATGAGCAGTTCATC.

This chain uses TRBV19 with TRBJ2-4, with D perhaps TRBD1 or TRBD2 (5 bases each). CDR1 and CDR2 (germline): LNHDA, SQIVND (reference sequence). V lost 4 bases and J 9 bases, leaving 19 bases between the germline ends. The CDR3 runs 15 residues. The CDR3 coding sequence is TGTGCCAGTAGTACTGTTATCGGACTCGGGGCCATTCAGTACTTC. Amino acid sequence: CASSTVIGLGAIQYF.

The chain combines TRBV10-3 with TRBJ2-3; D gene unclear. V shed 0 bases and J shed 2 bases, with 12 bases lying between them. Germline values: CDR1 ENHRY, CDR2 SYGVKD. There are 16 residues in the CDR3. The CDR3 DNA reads TGTGCCATCAGTGAGTCGAACCCGTCCCTCACAGATACGCAGTATTTT. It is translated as CAISESNPSLTDTQYF.

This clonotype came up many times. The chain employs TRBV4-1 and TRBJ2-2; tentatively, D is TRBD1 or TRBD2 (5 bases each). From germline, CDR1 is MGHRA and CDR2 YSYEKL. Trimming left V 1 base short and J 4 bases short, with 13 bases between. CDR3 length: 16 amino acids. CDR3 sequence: CASSQGAAGTTGELFF. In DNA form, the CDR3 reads TGCGCCAGCAGCCAAGGAGCGGCAGGGACCACCGGGGAGCTGTTTTTT.

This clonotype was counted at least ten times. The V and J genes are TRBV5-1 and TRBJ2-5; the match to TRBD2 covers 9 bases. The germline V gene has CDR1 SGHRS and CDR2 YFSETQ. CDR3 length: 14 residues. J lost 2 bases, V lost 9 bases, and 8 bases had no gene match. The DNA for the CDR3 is TGCGCCACCACCCTAGGACTAGCGCAAGAGACCCAGTACTTC. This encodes CATTLGLAQETQYF. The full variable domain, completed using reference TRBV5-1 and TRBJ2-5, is KAGVTQTPRYLIKTRGQQVTLSCSPISGHRSVSWYQQTPGQGLQFLFEYFSETQRNKGNFPGRFSGRQFSNSRSEMNVSTLELGDSALYLCATTLGLAQETQYFGPGTRLLVL.

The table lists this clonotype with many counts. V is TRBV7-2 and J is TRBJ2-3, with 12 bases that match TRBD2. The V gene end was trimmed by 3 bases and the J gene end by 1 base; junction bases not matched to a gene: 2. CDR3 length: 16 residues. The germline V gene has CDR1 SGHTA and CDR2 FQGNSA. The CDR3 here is CASSFTSGGRTDTQYF. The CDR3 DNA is TGTGCCAGCAGCTTTACTAGCGGGGGGCGCACAGATACGCAGTATTTT.

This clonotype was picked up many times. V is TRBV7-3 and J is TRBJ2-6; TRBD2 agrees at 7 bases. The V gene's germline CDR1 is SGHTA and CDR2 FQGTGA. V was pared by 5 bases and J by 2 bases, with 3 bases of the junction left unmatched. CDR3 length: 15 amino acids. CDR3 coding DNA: TGTGCCAGCAGCCCCCGGGAGGCTGGGGCCAACGTCCTGACTTTC. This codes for CASSPREAGANVLTF.

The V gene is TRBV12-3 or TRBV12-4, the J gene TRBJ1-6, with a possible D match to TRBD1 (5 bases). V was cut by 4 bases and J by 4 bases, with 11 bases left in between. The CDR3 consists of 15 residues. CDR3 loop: CASSSDRYYNSPLHF. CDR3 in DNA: TGTGCCAGCAGTTCCGACAGATATTATAATTCACCCCTCCACTTT.

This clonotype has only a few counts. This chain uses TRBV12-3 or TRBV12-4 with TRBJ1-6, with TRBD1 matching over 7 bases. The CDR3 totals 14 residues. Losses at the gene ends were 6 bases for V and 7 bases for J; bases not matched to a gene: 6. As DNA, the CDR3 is TGTGCCAGCAGCCAGTCAGGGGGGAATTCACCCCTCCACTTT. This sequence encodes CASSQSGGNSPLHF.

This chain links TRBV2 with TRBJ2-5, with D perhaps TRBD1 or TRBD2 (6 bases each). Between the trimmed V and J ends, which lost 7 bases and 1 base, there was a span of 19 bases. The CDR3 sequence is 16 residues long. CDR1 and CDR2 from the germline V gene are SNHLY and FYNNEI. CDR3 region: CASIPRGGGIQETQYF. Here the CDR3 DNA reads TGTGCCAGCATCCCCCGCGGAGGGGGTATCCAAGAGACCCAGTACTTC. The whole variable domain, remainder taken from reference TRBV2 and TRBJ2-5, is EPEVTQTPSHQVTQMGQEVILRCVPISNHLYFYWYRQILGQKVEFLVSFYNNEISEKSEIFDDQFSVERPDGSNFTLKIRSTKLEDSAMYFCASIPRGGGIQETQYFGPGTRLLVL.

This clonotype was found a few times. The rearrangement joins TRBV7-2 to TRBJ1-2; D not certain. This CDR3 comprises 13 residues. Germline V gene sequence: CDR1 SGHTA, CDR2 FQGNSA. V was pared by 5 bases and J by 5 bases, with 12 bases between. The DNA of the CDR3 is TGTGCCAGCAGCCCGATCGAAACTTATGGCTACACCTTC. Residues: CASSPIETYGYTF.

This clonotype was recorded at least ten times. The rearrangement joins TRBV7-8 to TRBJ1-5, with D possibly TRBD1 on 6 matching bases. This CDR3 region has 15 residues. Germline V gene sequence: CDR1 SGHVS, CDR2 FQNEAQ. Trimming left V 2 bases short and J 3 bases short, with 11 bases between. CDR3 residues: CASSLNSGDNQPQHF. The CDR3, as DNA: TGTGCCAGCAGCTTAAATTCAGGGGACAATCAGCCCCAGCATTTT.

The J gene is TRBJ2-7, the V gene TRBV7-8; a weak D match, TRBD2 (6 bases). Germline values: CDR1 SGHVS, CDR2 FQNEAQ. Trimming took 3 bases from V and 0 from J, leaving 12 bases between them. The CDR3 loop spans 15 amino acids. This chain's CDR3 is CASSFGTLSSYEQYF. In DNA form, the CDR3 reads TGTGCCAGCAGCTTCGGGACTCTCAGCTCCTACGAGCAGTACTTC. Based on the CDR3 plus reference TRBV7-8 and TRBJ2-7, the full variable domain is GAGVSQSPRYKVAKRGQDVALRCDPISGHVSLFWYQQALGQGPEFLTYFQNEAQLDKSGLPSDRFFAERPEGSVSTLKIQRTQQEDSAVYLCASSFGTLSSYEQYFGPGTRLTVT.

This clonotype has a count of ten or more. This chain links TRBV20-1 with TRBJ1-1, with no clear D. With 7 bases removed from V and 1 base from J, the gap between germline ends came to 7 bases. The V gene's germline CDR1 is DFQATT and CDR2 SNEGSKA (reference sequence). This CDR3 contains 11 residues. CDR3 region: CSGSENTEAFF. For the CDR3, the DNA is TGCAGTGGGTCAGAGAACACTGAAGCTTTCTTT.

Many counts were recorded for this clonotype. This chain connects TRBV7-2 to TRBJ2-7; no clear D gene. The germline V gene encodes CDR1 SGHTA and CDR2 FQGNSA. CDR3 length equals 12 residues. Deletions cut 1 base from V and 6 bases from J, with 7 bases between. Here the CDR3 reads CASSLVGPEQYF. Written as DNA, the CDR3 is TGTGCCAGCAGCTTAGTTGGGCCCGAGCAGTACTTC.

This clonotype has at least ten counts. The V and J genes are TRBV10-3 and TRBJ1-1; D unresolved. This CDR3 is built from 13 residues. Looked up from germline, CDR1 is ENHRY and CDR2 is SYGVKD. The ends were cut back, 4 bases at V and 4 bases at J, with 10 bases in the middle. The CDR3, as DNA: TGTGCCATCAGTGGGGATTGGGGCACTGAAGCTTTCTTT. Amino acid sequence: CAISGDWGTEAFF.

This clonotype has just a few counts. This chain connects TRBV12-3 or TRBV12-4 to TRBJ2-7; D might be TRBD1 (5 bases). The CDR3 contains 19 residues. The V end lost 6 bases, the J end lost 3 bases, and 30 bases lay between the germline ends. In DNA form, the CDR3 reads TGTGCCAGCAGGATTGATGACCAGGGTTTGCACCTTGGGGACTACGAGCAGTACTTC. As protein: CASRIDDQGLHLGDYEQYF.